What follows is one T cell receptor beta chain and its context. The data belong to a study of OX40 agonist ivuxolimab in advanced cancers. This CDR3 contains 15 residues. From germline, CDR1 is KGHSH and CDR2 LQKENI. V was shortened by 6 bases and J by 2 bases, with 13 bases between the two germline ends. Sequenced by immunoSEQ multiplex PCR; TCRdb stores in-frame clones only, minus some. In the table there are over 85,000 clones, less than 95% of which are singletons. This chain links TRBV18 with TRBJ2-2; D remains ambiguous. This sample comprised CD4+ or CD8+ T cells sorted from blood, obtained in a trial of the OX40 agonist ivuxolimab. The sequence was obtained from an adult with an advanced solid tumor such as melanoma, head and neck, liver or kidney cancer. As DNA, the CDR3 is TGTGCCAGCTCCCTCGTGGCAGCCAACACCGGGGAGCTGTTTTTT. It is translated as CASSLVAANTGELFF.